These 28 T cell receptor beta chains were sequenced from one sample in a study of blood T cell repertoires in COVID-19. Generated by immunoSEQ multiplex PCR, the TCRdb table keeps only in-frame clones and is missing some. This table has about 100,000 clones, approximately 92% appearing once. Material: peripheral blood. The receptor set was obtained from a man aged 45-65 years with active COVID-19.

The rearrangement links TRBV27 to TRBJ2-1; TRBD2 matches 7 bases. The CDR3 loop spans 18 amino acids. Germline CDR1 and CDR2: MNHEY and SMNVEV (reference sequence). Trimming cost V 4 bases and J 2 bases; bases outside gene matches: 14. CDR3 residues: CASSSPTSFRTTYNEQFF. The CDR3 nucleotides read TGTGCCAGCAGTTCCCCGACTAGCTTCCGTACGACCTACAATGAGCAGTTCTTC.

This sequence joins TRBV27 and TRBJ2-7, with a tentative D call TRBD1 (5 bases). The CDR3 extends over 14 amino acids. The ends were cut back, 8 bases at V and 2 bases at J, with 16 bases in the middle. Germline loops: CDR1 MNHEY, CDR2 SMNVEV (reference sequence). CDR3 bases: TGTGCCAGCCAAAACCGCCAGGGTCCCTACGAGCAGTACTTC. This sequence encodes CASQNRQGPYEQYF.

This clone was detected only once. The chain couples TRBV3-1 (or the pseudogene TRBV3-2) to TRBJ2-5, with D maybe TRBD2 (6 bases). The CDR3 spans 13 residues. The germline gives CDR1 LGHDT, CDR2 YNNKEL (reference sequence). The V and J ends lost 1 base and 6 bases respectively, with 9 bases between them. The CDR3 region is CASSQGRGQTQYF. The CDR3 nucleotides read TGTGCCAGCAGCCAAGGGAGGGGTCAGACCCAGTACTTC.

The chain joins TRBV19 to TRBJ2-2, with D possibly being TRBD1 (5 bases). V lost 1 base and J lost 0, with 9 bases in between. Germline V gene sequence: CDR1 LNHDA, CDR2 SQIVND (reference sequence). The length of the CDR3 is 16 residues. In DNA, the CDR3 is TGTGCCAGTAGTATAGTTAGGGGCACGAACACCGGGGAGCTGTTTTTT. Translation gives CASSIVRGTNTGELFF.

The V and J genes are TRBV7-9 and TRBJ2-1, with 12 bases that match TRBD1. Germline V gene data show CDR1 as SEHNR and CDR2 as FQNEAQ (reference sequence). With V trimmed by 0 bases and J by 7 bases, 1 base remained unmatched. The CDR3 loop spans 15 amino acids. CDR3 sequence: CASSLAGQGANEQFF. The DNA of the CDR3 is TGTGCCAGCAGCTTAGCGGGACAGGGGGCAAATGAGCAGTTCTTC.

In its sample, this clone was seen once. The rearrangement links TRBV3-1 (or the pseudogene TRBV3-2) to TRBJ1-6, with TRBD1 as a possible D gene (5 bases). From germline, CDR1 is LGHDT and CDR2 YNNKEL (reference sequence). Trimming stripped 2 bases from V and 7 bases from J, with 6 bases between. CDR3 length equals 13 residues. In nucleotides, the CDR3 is TGTGCCAGCAGCCAATCAGGGAATTCACCCCTCCACTTT. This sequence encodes CASSQSGNSPLHF.

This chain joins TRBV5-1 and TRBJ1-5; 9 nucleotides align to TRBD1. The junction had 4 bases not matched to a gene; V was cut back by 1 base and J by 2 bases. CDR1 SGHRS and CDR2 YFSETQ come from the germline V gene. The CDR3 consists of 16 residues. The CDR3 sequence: CASSLMGQGGNQPQHF. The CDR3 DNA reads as TGCGCCAGCAGCTTGATGGGACAGGGTGGCAATCAGCCCCAGCATTTT. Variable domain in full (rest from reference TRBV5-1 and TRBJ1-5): KAGVTQTPRYLIKTRGQQVTLSCSPISGHRSVSWYQQTPGQGLQFLFEYFSETQRNKGNFPGRFSGRQFSNSRSEMNVSTLELGDSALYLCASSLMGQGGNQPQHFGDGTRLSIL.

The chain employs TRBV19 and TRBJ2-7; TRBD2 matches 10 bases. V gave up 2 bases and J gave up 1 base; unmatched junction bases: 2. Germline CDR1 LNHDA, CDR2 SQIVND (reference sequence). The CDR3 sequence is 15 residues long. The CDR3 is CASSIRAGGSYEQYF. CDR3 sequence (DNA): TGTGCCAGTAGTATAAGAGCGGGAGGGTCCTACGAGCAGTACTTC.

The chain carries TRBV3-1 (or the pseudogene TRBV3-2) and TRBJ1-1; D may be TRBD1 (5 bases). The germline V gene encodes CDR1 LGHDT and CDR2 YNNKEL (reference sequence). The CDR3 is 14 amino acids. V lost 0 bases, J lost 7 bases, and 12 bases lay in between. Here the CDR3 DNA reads TGTGCCAGCAGCCAAGATATAGCAGGGTTTGAAGCTTTCTTT. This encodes CASSQDIAGFEAFF.

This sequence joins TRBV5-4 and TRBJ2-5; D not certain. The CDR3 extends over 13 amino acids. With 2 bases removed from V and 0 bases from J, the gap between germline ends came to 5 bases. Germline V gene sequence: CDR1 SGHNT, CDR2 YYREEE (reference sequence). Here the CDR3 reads CASSFGNQETQYF. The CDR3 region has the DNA TGTGCCAGCAGCTTCGGTAACCAAGAGACCCAGTACTTC.

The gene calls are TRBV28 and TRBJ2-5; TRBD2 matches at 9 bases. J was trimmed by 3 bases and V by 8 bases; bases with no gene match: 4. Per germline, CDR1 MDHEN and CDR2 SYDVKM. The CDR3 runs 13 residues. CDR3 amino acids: CASSGLAEETQYF. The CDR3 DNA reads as TGTGCCAGCTCGGGACTAGCTGAAGAGACCCAGTACTTC.

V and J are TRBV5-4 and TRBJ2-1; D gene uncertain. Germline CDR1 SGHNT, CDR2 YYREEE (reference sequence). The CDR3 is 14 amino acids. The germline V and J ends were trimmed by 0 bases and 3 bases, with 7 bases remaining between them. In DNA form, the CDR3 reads TGTGCCAGCAGCTTGGCGTCTAGCTACAATGAGCAGTTCTTC. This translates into CASSLASSYNEQFF. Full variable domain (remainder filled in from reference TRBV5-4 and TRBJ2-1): ETGVTQSPTHLIKTRGQQVTLRCSSQSGHNTVSWYQQALGQGPQFIFQYYREEENGRGNFPPRFSGLQFPNYSSELNVNALELDDSALYLCASSLASSYNEQFFGPGTRLTVL.

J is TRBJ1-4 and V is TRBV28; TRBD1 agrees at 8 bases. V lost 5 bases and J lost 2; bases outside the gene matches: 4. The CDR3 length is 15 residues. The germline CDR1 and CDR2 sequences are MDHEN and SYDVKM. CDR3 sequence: CASSGTGGTNEKLFF. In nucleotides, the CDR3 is TGTGCCAGCAGTGGAACAGGGGGGACTAATGAAAAACTGTTTTTT.

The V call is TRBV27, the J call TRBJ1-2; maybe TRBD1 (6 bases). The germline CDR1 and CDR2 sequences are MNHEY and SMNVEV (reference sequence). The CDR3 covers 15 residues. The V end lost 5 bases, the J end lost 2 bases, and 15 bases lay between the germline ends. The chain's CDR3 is CASSRTPGQNYGYTF. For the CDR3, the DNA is TGTGCCAGCAGTCGAACTCCGGGACAAAACTATGGCTACACCTTC.

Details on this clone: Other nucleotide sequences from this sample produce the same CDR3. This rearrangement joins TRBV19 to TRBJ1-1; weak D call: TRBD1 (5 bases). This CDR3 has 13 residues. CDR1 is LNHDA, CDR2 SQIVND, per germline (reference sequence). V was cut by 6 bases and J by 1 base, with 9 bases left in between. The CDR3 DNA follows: TGTGCCAGTAGCACAACAGGGAACACTGAAGCTTTCTTT. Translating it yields CASSTTGNTEAFF.

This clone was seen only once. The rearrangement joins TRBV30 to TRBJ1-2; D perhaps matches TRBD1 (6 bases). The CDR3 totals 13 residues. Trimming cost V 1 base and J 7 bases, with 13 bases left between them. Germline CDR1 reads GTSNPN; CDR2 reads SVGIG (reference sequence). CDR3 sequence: CAWSAGGGVGYTF. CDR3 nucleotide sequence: TGTGCCTGGAGTGCGGGGGGCGGGGTTGGCTACACCTTC.

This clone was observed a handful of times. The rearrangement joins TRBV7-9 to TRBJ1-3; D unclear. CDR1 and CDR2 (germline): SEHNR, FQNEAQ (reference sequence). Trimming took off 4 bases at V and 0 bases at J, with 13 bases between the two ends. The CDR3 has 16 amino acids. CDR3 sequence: CASSSITVSSGNTIYF. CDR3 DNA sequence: TGTGCCAGCAGCTCGATTACAGTAAGCTCTGGAAACACCATATATTTT.

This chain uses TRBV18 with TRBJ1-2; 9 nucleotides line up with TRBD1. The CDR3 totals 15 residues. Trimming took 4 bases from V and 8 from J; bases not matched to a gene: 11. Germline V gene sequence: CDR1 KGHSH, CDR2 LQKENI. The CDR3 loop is CASSQGGQGGGGYTF. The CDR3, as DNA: TGTGCCAGCTCACAGGGGGGACAGGGAGGAGGCGGCTACACCTTC. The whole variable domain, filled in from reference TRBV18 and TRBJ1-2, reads NAGVMQNPRHLVRRRGQEARLRCSPMKGHSHVYWYRQLPEEGLKFMVYLQKENIIDESGMPKERFSAEFPKEGPSILRIQQVVRGDSAAYFCASSQGGQGGGGYTFGSGTRLTVV.

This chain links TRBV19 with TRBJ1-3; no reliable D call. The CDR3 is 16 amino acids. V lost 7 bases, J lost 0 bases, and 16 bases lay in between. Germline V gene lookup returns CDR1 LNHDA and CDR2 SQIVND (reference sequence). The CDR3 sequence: CASTTGGSNSGNTIYF. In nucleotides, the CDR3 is TGTGCCAGTACCACGGGAGGCTCAAACTCTGGAAACACCATATATTTT.

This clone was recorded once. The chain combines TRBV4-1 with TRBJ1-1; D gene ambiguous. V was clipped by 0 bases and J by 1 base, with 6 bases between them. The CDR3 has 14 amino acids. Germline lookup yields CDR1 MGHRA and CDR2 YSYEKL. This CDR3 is CASSQDYRNTEAFF. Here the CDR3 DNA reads TGCGCCAGCAGCCAAGATTATCGGAACACTGAAGCTTTCTTT.

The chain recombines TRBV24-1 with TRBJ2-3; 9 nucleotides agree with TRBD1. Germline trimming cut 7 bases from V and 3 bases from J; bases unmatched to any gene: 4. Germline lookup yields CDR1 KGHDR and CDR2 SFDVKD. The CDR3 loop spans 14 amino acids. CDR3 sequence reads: CATSPDRGTDTQYF. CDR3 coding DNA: TGTGCCACCAGCCCGGACAGGGGAACAGATACGCAGTATTTT.

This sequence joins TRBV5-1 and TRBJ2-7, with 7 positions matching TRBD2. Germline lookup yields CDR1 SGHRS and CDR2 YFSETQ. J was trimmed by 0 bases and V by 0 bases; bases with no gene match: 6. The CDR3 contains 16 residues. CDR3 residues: CASSLGLAENSYEQYF. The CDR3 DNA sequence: TGCGCCAGCAGCTTGGGGCTAGCGGAAAACTCCTACGAGCAGTACTTC.

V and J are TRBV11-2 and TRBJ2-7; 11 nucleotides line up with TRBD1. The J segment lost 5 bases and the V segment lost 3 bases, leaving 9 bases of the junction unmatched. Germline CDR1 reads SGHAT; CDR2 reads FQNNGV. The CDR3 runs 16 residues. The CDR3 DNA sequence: TGTGCCAGCAGCTTGGGCGTTCGGACAGGGGGCGACGAGCAGTACTTC. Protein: CASSLGVRTGGDEQYF. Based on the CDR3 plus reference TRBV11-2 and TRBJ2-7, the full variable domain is EAGVAQSPRYKIIEKRQSVAFWCNPISGHATLYWYQQILGQGPKLLIQFQNNGVVDDSQLPKDRFSAERLKGVDSTLKIQPAKLEDSAVYLCASSLGVRTGGDEQYFGPGTRLTVT.

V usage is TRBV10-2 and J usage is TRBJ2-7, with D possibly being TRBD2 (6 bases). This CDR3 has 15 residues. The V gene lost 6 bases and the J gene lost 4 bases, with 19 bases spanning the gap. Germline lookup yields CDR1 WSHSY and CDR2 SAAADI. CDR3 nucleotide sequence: TGCGCCAGCAGGGCTGCCGGGAGCCCCGAATACGAGCAGTACTTC. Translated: CASRAAGSPEYEQYF.

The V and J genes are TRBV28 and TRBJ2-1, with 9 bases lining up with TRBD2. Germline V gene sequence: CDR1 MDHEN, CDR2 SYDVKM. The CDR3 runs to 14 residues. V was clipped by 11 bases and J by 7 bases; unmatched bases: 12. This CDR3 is CAHTPAGGRNEQFF. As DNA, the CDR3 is TGTGCCCATACCCCAGCGGGAGGAAGAAATGAGCAGTTCTTC.

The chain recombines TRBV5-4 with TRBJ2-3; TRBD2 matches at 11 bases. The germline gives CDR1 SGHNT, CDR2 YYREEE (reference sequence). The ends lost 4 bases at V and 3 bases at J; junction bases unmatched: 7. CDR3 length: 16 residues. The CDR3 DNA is TGTGCCAGCAGCCGCCAACTAGCGGGAGCTACAGATACGCAGTATTTT. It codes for CASSRQLAGATDTQYF.

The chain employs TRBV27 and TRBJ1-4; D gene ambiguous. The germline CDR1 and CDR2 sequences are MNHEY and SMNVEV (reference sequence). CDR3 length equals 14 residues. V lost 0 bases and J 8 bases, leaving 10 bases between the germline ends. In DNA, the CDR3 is TGTGCCAGCAGTTTATCCCGGGGTGGGGAAAAACTGTTTTTT. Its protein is CASSLSRGGEKLFF.

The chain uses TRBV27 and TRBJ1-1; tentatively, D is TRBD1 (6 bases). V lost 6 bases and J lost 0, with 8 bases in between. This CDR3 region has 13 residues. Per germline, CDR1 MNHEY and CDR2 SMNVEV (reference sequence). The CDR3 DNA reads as TGTGCCAGCAGCCACAGGGTGAACACTGAAGCTTTCTTT. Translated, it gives CASSHRVNTEAFF.